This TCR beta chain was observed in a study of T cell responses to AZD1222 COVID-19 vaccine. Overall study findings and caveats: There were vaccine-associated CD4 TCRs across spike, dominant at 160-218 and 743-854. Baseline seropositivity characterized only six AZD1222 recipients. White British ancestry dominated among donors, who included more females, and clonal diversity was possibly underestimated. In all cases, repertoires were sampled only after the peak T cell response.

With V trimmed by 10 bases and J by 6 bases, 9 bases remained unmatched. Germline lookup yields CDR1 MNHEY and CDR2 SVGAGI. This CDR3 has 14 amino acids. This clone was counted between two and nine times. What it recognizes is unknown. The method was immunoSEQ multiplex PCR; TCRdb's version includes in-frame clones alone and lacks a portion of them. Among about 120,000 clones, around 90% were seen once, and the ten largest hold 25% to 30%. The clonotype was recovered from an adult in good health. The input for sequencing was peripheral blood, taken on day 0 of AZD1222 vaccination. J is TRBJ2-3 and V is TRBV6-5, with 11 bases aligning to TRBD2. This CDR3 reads CATSTSGGGDTQYF. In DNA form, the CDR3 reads TGTGCCACCTCAACTAGCGGGGGAGGTGATACGCAGTATTTT.